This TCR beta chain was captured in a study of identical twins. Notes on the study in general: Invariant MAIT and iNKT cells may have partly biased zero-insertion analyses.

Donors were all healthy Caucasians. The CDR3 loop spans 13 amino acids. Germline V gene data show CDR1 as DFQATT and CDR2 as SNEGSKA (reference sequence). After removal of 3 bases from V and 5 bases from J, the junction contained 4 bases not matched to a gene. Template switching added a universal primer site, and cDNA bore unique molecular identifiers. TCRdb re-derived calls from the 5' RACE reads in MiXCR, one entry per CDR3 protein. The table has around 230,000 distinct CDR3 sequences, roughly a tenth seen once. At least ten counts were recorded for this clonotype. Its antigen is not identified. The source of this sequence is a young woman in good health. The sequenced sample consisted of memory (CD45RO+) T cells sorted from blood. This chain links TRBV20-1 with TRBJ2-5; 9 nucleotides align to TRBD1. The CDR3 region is CSASVTGGETQYF. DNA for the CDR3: TGCAGTGCTAGTGTGACAGGGGGGGAGACCCAGTACTTC.